This T cell receptor beta chain was sequenced during a study of blood T cell repertoires in COVID-19. Study-wide background: Sources were T cells, B-cell-depleted T cells, or PBMCs; the material itself was cDNA or gDNA.

The CDR3 runs to 15 residues. Trimming stripped 0 bases from V and 5 bases from J, with 11 bases between. Germline V gene lookup returns CDR1 LNHNV and CDR2 YYDKDF (reference sequence). Data came from immunoSEQ multiplex PCR; TCRdb stores just in-frame clones and leaves some out. The repertoire holds tens of thousands of clones, with about 80% as singletons. The receptor was isolated from a woman aged 55-70 years with acute or convalescent COVID-19. The rearrangement links TRBV15 to TRBJ1-5, with D tentatively TRBD1 (5 bases). Source material: peripheral blood. The CDR3 sequence is CATSRDWQGHQPQHF. CDR3 coding DNA: TGTGCCACCAGCAGAGATTGGCAGGGCCATCAGCCCCAGCATTTT. Looking up the rest from reference TRBV15 and TRBJ1-5 gives the full variable domain: DAMVIQNPRYQVTQFGKPVTLSCSQTLNHNVMYWYQQKSSQAPKLLFHYYDKDFNNEADTPDNFQSRRPNTSFCFLDIRSPGLGDTAMYLCATSRDWQGHQPQHFGDGTRLSIL.